This paragraph reports one TCR beta chain. Its antigen is currently unknown. The CDR3 runs to 15 residues. Germline loops: CDR1 SGDLS, CDR2 YYNGEE. V was pared by 2 bases and J by 4 bases, with 16 bases between. Treatment: randomized to nivolumab then ipilimumab (arm A) or the reverse (arm B). This entry is derived from a study of sequential checkpoint blockade in melanoma. Study context: Under 25 patients had matched tumor biopsies before treatment and at week 13 after nivolumab or ipilimumab alone.

Study-level findings and limits: For nivolumab-first patients, baseline tumor clonality was associated with response.

TCRdb's copy holds only in-frame clones and misses some; the assay was immunoSEQ multiplex PCR. The sample lists 3,500 to 4,500 clones; 34% were seen once. This specimen was tumor tissue (inferred from file names), taken from a patient given nivolumab and ipilimumab in sequence. This sequence was found in a human donor with melanoma. This chain uses TRBV9 with TRBJ2-7; tentatively, D is TRBD1 (6 bases). In DNA form, the CDR3 reads TGTGCCAGCAGCGTGATGGGACATGCCATGTACGAGCAGTACTTC. It is translated as CASSVMGHAMYEQYF. Looking up the rest from reference TRBV9 and TRBJ2-7 gives the full variable domain: DSGVTQTPKHLITATGQRVTLRCSPRSGDLSVYWYQQSLDQGLQFLIQYYNGEERAKGNILERFSAQQFPDLHSELNLSSLELGDSALYFCASSVMGHAMYEQYFGPGTRLTVT.